These 12 T cell receptor beta chains came from one sample sequenced in a study of OX40 agonist ivuxolimab in advanced cancers. The table came from immunoSEQ multiplex PCR; TCRdb's copy has only in-frame clones and leaves some out. Found here are some 57,000 clones, under 90% of them singletons; the top ten hold roughly 0.53%. Sequences were derived from CD4+ or CD8+ T cells sorted from blood, sampled in a trial of the OX40 agonist ivuxolimab. All receptors derive from an adult with an advanced solid tumor such as melanoma, head and neck, liver or kidney cancer.

This clone has only one observation. J is TRBJ2-3 and V is TRBV7-2; the match to TRBD1 covers 8 bases. CDR3 length: 14 residues. Trimming at V came to 2 bases and at J to 6 bases, leaving 4 bases not matched to a gene. The germline V gene has CDR1 SGHTA and CDR2 FQGNSA. CDR3 DNA: TGTGCCAGCAGCTTATACAGGGGGATGGATACGCAGTATTTT. Its protein is CASSLYRGMDTQYF.

This clone was seen more than once but under ten times. The rearrangement uses TRBV10-3 and TRBJ1-2, with D possibly TRBD1 on 6 matching bases. Germline V gene sequence: CDR1 ENHRY, CDR2 SYGVKD. V was cut by 6 bases and J by 0 bases, with 11 bases left in between. This CDR3 region has 14 residues. CDR3 protein: CAIRGHLPNYGYTF. For the CDR3, the DNA is TGTGCCATCAGGGGACACCTGCCTAACTATGGCTACACCTTC.

The genes are TRBV28 and TRBJ2-3; TRBD2 is a possible D gene (6 bases). From germline, CDR1 is MDHEN and CDR2 SYDVKM. Between the trimmed V and J ends, which lost 2 bases and 2 bases, there was a span of 11 bases. The length of the CDR3 is 15 residues. For the CDR3, the DNA is TGTGCCAGCAGTTTAGGAGGGACTTACACAGATACGCAGTATTTT. Translation: CASSLGGTYTDTQYF.

The chain links TRBV11-2 to TRBJ2-3; 10 nucleotides agree with TRBD2. Losses at the gene ends were 8 bases for V and 4 bases for J; bases not matched to a gene: 9. This CDR3 is built from 15 residues. The germline V gene encodes CDR1 SGHAT and CDR2 FQNNGV. DNA of the CDR3: TGTGCCAGCGGGAGCGGGAGGGCTTCGGCAGATACGCAGTATTTT. It translates to CASGSGRASADTQYF. Based on the CDR3 plus reference TRBV11-2 and TRBJ2-3, the full variable domain is EAGVAQSPRYKIIEKRQSVAFWCNPISGHATLYWYQQILGQGPKLLIQFQNNGVVDDSQLPKDRFSAERLKGVDSTLKIQPAKLEDSAVYLCASGSGRASADTQYFGPGTRLTVL.

V gene TRBV28 combines with J gene TRBJ1-5, with a weak D call TRBD1 (5 bases). Trimming removed 5 bases at V and 2 bases at J, with 10 bases between. Germline CDR1 is MDHEN and CDR2 is SYDVKM. The CDR3 consists of 14 residues. As DNA, the CDR3 is TGTGCCAGCAGTCGATCGGGGGGCAATCAGCCCCAGCATTTT. Its protein is CASSRSGGNQPQHF.

V usage is TRBV19 and J usage is TRBJ1-3; D remains unclear. The CDR3 covers 13 residues. The germline CDR1 and CDR2 sequences are LNHDA and SQIVND (reference sequence). V lost 7 bases, J lost 4 bases, and 11 bases lay in between. CDR3 nucleotides: TGTGCCAGTAAAAGGGTCGCGGGAAACACCATATATTTT. This encodes CASKRVAGNTIYF.

This clone showed up just a few times. The CDR3 protein is CASSLTPWQTQYF. DNA of the CDR3: TGTGCCAGCAGTTTGACCCCATGGCAGACCCAGTACTTC. This chain joins TRBV27 and TRBJ2-5, with no clear D. V was trimmed by 3 bases and J by 6 bases, leaving 11 bases between them. The germline V gene has CDR1 MNHEY and CDR2 SMNVEV (reference sequence). The CDR3 covers 13 residues.

This chain joins TRBV5-1 and TRBJ2-7, with 9 bases fitting TRBD1. Germline CDR1 SGHRS, CDR2 YFSETQ. The CDR3 is 14 residues long. Trimming cost V 2 bases and J 2 bases; bases outside gene matches: 2. The CDR3 DNA follows: TGCGCCAGCAGCTTTAGGGACAGGGCCTACGAGCAGTACTTC. It specifies CASSFRDRAYEQYF.

V is TRBV11-2 and J is TRBJ1-2; 9 bases line up with TRBD1. The CDR3 is made up of 16 amino acids. Unmatched junction bases numbered 4, after V lost 2 bases and J lost 0 bases. From germline, CDR1 is SGHAT and CDR2 FQNNGV. CDR3 in amino acids: CASSLTGTGTNYGYTF. CDR3 nucleotides: TGTGCCAGCAGCTTAACGGGGACAGGGACTAACTATGGCTACACCTTC.

This clone was counted once. The chain joins TRBV11-2 to TRBJ2-3; D is undetermined. Germline V CDR1 and CDR2: SGHAT, FQNNGV. Trimming took off 1 base at V and 4 bases at J, with 3 bases between the two ends. The CDR3 sequence is 12 residues long. As DNA, the CDR3 is TGTGCCAGCAGCTTAGGGGCAGATACGCAGTATTTT. Protein product: CASSLGADTQYF.

This clone occurred a few times. V and J are TRBV2 and TRBJ2-1; 9 nucleotides match TRBD2. J was trimmed by 7 bases and V by 4 bases; bases with no gene match: 8. The germline V gene has CDR1 SNHLY and CDR2 FYNNEI. This CDR3 region has 15 residues. The DNA of the CDR3 is TGTGCCAGCAGTGGGGAAGCGGGAGGTGGGAATGAGCAGTTCTTC. Translating gives CASSGEAGGGNEQFF.

The DNA for the CDR3 is TGCGCCAGCAGCCAAGATGTACTAGCGGGAGGACCCGGGGCGCGGACCCAGTACTTC. It yields the protein CASSQDVLAGGPGARTQYF. This rearrangement joins TRBV4-1 to TRBJ2-5, with 12 bases lining up with TRBD2. There are 19 residues in the CDR3. Germline trimming cut 0 bases from V and 7 bases from J; bases unmatched to any gene: 15. CDR1 and CDR2 from the germline V gene are MGHRA and YSYEKL.